This TCR beta chain stems from a study of graft-versus-host responses after intestinal transplantation. Overall study: Every recipient underwent anti-thymocyte globulin induction, then tacrolimus and steroids for 3 to 4 years. General observations from the study: Among recipient marrow samples, GvH clones were found; some appeared first in ileum or blood.

This clone was detected once. Its antigen is still unknown. Using immunoSEQ multiplex PCR, the repertoire was profiled, and TCRdb retains in-frame clones only, with some absent. Seen here are about 85,000 clones, roughly 90% observed once, and the top ten hold 7.6%. Germline V gene sequence: CDR1 SGHTA, CDR2 FQGTGA. Trimming removed 1 base at V and 0 bases at J, with 10 bases between. The CDR3 sequence is 16 residues long. Specimen: unstimulated CD8+ T cells sorted from spleen or lymph node cells, collected before transplant. This rearrangement joins TRBV7-3 to TRBJ2-1; either TRBD1 or TRBD2 may fit D (5 bases each). This TCR came from a human donor who was the organ donor for an intestinal transplant. The chain's CDR3 is CASSLIAGSSYNEQFF. The CDR3 DNA is TGTGCCAGCAGCTTAATTGCAGGGAGCTCCTACAATGAGCAGTTCTTC.